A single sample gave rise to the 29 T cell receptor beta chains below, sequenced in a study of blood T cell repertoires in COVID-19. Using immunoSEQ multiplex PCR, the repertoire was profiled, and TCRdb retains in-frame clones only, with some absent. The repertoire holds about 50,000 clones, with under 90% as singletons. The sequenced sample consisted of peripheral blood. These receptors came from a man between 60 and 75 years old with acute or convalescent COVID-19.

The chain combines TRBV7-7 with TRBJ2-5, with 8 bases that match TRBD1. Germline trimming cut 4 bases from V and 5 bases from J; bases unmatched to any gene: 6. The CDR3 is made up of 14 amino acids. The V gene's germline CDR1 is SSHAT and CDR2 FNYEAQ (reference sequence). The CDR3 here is CASSSLTGEETQYF. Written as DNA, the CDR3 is TGTGCCAGCAGCTCCTTGACAGGGGAGGAGACCCAGTACTTC.

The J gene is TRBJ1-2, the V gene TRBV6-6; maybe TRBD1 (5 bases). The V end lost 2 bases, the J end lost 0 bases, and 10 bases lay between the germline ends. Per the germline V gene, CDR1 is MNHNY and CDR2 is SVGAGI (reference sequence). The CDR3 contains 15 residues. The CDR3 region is CASSYMGGTNYGYTF. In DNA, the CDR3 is TGTGCCAGCAGTTACATGGGGGGAACTAACTATGGCTACACCTTC.

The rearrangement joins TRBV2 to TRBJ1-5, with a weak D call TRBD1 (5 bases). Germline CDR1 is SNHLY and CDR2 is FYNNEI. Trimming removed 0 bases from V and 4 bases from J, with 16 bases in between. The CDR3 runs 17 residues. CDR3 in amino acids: CASSEALWQSGNQPQHF. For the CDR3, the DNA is TGTGCCAGCAGTGAAGCGCTTTGGCAGTCAGGGAATCAGCCCCAGCATTTT.

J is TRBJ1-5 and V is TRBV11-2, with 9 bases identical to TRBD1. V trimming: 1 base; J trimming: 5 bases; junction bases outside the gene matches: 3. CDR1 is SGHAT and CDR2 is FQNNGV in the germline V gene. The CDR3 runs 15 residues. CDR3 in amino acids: CASSLAGTGHQPQHF. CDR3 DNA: TGTGCCAGCAGCTTAGCTGGGACAGGGCATCAGCCCCAGCATTTT.

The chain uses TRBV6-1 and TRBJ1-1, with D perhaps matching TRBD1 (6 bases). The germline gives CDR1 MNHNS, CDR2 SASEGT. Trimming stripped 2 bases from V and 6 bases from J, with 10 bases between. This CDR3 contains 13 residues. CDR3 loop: CASSEFTGPEAFF. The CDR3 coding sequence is TGTGCCAGCAGTGAATTTACAGGGCCTGAAGCTTTCTTT.

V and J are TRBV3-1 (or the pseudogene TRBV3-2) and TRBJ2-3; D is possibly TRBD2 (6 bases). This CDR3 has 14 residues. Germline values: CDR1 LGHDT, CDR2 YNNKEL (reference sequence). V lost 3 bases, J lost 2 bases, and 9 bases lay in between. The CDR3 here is CASSQGLYTDTQYF. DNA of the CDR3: TGTGCCAGCAGCCAGGGACTTTACACAGATACGCAGTATTTT.

DNA of the CDR3: TGTGCCAGCAGTCTCCCCGGGGGGGGCGAAGGCTACACCTTC. Its translation is CASSLPGGGEGYTF. The V gene is TRBV6-5, the J gene TRBJ1-2; a weak D match, TRBD1 (6 bases). Germline V gives CDR1 MNHEY, CDR2 SVGAGI. V dropped 5 bases and J dropped 8 bases, with 18 bases sitting between them. The CDR3 covers 14 residues.

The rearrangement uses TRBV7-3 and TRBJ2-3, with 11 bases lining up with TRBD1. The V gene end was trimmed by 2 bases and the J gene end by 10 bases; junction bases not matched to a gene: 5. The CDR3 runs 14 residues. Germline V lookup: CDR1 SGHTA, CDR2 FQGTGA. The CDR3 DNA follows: TGTGCCAGCAGCTTAGGACAGGGGGCAGCTCCGCAGTATTTT. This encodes CASSLGQGAAPQYF.

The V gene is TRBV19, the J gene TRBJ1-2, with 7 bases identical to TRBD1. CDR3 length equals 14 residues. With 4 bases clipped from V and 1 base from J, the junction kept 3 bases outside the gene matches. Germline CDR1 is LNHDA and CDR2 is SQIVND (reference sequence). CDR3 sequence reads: CASSRQGFNYGYTF. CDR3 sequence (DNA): TGTGCCAGTAGTAGACAGGGCTTTAACTATGGCTACACCTTC.

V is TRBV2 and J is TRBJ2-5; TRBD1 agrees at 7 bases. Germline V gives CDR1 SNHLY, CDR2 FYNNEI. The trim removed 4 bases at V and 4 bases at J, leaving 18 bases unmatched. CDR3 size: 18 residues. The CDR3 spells CASSGGTGKGAHGETQYF. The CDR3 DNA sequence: TGTGCCAGCAGTGGGGGGACCGGGAAGGGGGCGCACGGAGAGACCCAGTACTTC.

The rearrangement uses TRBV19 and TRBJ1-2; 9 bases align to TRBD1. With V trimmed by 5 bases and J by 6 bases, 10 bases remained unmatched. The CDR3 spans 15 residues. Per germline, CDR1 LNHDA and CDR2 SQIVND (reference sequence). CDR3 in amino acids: CASSSSTGTGHGYTF. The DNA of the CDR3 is TGTGCCAGTAGTTCCTCCACCGGGACAGGGCATGGCTACACCTTC.

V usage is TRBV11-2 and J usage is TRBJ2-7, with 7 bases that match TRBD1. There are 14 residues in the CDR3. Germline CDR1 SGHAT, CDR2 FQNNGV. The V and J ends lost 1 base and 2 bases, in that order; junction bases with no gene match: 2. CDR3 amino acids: CASSLGQGAYEQYF. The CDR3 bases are TGTGCCAGCAGCTTAGGACAGGGCGCCTACGAGCAGTACTTC.

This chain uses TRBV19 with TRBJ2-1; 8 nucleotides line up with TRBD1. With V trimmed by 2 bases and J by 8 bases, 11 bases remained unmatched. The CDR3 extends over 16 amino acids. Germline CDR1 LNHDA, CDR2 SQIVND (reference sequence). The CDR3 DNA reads TGTGCCAGTAGTATAAGTCTCGGACAGGGCTCCCATGAGCAGTTCTTC. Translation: CASSISLGQGSHEQFF.

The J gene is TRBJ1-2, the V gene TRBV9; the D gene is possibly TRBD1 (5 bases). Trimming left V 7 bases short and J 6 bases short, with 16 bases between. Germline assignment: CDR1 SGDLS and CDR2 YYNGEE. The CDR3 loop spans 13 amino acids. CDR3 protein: CASSPWGGDGYTF. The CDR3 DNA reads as TGTGCCAGCTCCCCCTGGGGGGGGGATGGCTACACCTTC.

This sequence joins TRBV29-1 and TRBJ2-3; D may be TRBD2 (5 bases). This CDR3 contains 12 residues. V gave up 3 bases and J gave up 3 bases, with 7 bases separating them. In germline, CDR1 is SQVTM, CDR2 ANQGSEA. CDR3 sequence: CSVDLATDTQYF. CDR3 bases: TGCAGCGTTGACCTAGCAACAGATACGCAGTATTTT.

The CDR3 protein is CASSLAGSYEQYF. The CDR3 DNA is TGTGCCAGCAGCTTGGCCGGCTCCTACGAGCAGTACTTC. The chain links TRBV5-4 to TRBJ2-7; D gene ambiguous. With 0 bases removed from V and 0 bases from J, the gap between germline ends came to 4 bases. Germline values: CDR1 SGHNT, CDR2 YYREEE (reference sequence). This CDR3 comprises 13 residues.

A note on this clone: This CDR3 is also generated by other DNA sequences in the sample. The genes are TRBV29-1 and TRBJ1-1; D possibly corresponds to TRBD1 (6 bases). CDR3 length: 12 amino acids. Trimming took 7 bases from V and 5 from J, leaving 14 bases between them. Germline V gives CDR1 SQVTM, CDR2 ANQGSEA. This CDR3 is CSAGQGRTEAFF. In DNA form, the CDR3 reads TGCAGCGCCGGGCAGGGGCGAACTGAAGCTTTCTTT.

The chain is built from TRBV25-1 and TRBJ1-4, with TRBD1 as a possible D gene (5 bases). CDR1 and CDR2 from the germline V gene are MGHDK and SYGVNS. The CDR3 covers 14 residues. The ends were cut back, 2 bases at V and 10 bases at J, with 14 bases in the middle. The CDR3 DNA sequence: TGTGCCAGCAGTGAACAGGGCCAACTTGGAAAACTGTTTTTT. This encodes CASSEQGQLGKLFF.

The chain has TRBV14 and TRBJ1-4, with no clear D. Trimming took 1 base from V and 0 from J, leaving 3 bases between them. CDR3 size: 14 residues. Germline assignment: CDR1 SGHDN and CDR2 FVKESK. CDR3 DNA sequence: TGTGCCAGCAGCCAAGTCTCAACTAATGAAAAACTGTTTTTT. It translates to CASSQVSTNEKLFF.

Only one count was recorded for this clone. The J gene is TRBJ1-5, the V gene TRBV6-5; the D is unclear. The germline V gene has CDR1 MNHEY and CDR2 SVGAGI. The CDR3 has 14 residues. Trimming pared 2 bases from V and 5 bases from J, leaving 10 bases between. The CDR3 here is CASSYMQSDQPQHF. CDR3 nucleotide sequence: TGTGCCAGCAGTTACATGCAAAGCGATCAGCCCCAGCATTTT.

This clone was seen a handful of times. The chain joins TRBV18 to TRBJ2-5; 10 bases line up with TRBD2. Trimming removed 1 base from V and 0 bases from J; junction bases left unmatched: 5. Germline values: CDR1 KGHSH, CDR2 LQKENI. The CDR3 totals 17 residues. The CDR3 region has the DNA TGTGCCAGCTCACCACGTAGCGGGGGGCCGTACCAAGAGACCCAGTACTTC. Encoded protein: CASSPRSGGPYQETQYF. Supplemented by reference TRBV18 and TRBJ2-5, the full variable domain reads NAGVMQNPRHLVRRRGQEARLRCSPMKGHSHVYWYRQLPEEGLKFMVYLQKENIIDESGMPKERFSAEFPKEGPSILRIQQVVRGDSAAYFCASSPRSGGPYQETQYFGPGTRLLVL.

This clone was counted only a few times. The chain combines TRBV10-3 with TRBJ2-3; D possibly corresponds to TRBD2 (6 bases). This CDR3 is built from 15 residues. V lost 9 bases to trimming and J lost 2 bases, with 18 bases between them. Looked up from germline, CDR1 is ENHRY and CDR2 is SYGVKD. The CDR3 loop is CAIQGGAFPTDTQYF. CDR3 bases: TGTGCCATTCAGGGCGGGGCCTTCCCCACAGATACGCAGTATTTT.

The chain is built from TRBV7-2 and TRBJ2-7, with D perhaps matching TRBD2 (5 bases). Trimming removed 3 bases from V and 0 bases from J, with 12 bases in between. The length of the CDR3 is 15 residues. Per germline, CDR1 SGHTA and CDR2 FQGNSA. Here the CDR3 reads CASSLEVSSSYEQYF. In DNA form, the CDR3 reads TGTGCCAGCAGCTTGGAGGTGTCAAGCTCCTACGAGCAGTACTTC.

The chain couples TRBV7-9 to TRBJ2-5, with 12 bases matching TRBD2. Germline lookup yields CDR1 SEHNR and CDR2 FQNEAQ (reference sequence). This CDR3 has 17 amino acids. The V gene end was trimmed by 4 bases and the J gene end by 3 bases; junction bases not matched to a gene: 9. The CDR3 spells CASSWTSGEVGEETQYF. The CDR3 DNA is TGTGCCAGCAGCTGGACTAGCGGGGAAGTGGGGGAAGAGACCCAGTACTTC.

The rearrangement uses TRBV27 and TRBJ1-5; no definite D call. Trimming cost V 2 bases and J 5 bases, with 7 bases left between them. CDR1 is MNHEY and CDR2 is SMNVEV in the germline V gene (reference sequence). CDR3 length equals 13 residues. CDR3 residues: CASSLNADQPQHF. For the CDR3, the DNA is TGTGCCAGCAGTTTAAATGCGGATCAGCCCCAGCATTTT.

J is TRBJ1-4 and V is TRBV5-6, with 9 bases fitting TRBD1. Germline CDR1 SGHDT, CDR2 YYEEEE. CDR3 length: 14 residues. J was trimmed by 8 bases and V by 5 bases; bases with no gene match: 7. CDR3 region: CASSPGQGGEKLFF. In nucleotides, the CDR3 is TGTGCCAGCAGTCCGGGACAGGGAGGGGAAAAACTGTTTTTT.

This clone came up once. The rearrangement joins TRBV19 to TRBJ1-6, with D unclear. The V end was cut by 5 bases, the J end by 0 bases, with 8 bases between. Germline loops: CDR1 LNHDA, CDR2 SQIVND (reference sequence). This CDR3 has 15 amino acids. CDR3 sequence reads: CASSHPSSYNSPLHF. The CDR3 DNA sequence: TGTGCCAGTAGTCACCCGAGCTCCTATAATTCACCCCTCCACTTT.

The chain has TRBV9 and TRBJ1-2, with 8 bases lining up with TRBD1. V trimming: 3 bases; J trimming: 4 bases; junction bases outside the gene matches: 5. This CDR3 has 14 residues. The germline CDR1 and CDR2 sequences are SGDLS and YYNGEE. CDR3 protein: CASSATGAAYGYTF. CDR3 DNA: TGTGCCAGCAGCGCGACAGGGGCTGCCTATGGCTACACCTTC.

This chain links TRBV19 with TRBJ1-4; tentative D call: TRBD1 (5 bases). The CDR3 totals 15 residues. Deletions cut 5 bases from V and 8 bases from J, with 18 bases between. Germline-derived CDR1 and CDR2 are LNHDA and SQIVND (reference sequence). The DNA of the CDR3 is TGTGCCAGTAGTGATACGGGGGTTGGTTGGGAAAAACTGTTTTTT. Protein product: CASSDTGVGWEKLFF.